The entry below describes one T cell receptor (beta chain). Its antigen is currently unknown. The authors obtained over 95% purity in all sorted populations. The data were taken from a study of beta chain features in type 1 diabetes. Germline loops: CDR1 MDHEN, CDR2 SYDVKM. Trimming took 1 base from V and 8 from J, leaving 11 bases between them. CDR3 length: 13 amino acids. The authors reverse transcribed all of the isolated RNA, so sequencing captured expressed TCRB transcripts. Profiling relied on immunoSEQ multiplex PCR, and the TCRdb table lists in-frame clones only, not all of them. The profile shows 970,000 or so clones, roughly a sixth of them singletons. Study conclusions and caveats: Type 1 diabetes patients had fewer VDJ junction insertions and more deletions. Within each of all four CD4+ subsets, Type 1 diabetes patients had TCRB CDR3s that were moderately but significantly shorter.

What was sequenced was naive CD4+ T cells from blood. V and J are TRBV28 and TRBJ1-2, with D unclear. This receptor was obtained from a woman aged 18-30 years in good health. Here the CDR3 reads CASSLSQPGGYTF. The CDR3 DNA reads TGTGCCAGCAGTTTATCCCAGCCGGGAGGCTACACCTTC.